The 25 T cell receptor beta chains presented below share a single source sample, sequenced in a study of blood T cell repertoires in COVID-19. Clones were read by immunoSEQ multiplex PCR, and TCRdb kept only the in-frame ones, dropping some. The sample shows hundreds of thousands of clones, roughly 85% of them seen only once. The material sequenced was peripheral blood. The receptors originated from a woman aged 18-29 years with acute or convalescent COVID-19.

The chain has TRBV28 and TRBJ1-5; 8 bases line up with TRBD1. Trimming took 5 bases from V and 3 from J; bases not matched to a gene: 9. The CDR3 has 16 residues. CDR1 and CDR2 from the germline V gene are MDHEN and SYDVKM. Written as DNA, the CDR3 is TGTGCCAGCAGTGAGGACAGGGTGGGTCCCAATCAGCCCCAGCATTTT. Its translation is CASSEDRVGPNQPQHF.

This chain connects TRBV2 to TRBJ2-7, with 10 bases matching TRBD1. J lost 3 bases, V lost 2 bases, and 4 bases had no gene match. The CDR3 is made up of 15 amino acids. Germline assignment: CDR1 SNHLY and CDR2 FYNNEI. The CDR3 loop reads CASSEKGQGNYEQYF. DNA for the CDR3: TGTGCCAGCAGTGAAAAGGGACAGGGGAACTACGAGCAGTACTTC.

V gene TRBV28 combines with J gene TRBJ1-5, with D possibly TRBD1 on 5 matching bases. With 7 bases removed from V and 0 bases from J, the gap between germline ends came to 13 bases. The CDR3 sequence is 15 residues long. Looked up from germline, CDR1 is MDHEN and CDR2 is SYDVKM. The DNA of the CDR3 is TGTGCCAGCACAGGACATCAGATTAGCAATCAGCCCCAGCATTTT. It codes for CASTGHQISNQPQHF.

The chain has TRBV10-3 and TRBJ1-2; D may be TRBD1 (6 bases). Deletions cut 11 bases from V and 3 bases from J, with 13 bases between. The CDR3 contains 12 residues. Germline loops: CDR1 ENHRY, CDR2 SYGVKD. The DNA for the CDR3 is TGTGCCCTCTCCAGGGGCGACTATGGCTACACCTTC. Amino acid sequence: CALSRGDYGYTF.

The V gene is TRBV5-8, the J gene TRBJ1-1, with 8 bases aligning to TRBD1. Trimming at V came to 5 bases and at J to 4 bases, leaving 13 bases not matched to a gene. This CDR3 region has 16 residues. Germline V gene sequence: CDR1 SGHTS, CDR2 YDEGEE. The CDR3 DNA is TGTGCCAGCAGGCGGAGATGGACAGGGCGAGGCACTGAAGCTTTCTTT. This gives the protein CASRRRWTGRGTEAFF. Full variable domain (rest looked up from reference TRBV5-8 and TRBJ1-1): EAGVTQSPTHLIKTRGQQATLRCSPISGHTSVYWYQQALGLGLQFLLWYDEGEERNRGNFPPRFSGRQFPNYSSELNVNALELEDSALYLCASRRRWTGRGTEAFFGQGTRLTVV.

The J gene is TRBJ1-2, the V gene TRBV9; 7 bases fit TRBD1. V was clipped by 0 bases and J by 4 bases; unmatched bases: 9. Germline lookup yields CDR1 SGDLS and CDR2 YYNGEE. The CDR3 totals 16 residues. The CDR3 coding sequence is TGTGCCAGCAGCGTAGTAGACAGGGTAGGGGGCTATGGCTACACCTTC. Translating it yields CASSVVDRVGGYGYTF.

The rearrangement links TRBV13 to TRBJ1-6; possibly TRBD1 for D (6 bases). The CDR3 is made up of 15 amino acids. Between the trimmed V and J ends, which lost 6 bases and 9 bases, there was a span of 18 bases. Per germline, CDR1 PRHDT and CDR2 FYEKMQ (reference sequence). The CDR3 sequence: CASSDGTGSGSPLHF. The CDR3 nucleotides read TGTGCCAGCAGTGATGGAACAGGGTCTGGTTCACCCCTCCACTTT.

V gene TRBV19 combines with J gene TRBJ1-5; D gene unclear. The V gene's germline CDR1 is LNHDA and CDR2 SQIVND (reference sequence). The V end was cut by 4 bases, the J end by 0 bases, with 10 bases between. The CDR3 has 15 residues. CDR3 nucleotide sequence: TGTGCCAGTAGTACACCCCTACGTAGCAATCAGCCCCAGCATTTT. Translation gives CASSTPLRSNQPQHF.

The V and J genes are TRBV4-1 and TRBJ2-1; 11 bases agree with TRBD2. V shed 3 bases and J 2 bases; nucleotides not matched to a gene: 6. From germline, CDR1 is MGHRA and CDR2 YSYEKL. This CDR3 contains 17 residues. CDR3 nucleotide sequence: TGCGCCAGCAGCCATCTTACTAGCGGGGGTCCCTACAATGAGCAGTTCTTC. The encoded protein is CASSHLTSGGPYNEQFF.

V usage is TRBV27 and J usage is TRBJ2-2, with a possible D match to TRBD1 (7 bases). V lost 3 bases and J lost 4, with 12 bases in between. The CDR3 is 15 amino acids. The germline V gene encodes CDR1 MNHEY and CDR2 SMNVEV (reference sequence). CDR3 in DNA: TGTGCCAGCAGTTTTGGGACAGCGGGCACCGGGGAGCTGTTTTTT. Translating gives CASSFGTAGTGELFF.

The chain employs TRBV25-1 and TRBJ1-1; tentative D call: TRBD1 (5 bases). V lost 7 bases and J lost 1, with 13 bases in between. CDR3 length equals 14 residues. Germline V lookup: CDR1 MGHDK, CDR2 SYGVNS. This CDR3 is CASMAWGQNTEAFF. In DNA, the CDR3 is TGTGCCAGCATGGCGTGGGGCCAGAACACTGAAGCTTTCTTT.

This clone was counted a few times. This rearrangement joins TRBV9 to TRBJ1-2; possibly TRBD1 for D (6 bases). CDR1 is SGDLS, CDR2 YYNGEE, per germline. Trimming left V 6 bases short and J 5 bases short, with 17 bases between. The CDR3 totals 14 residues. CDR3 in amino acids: CASTPFDRSYGYTF. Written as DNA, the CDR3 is TGTGCCAGCACCCCCTTCGACAGGTCGTATGGCTACACCTTC.

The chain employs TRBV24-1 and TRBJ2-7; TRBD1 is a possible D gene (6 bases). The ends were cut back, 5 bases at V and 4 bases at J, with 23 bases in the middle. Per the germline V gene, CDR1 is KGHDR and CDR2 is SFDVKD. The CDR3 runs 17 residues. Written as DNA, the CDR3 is TGTGCCACCAGTGCCTCTGGCCCCGCAGGGGCTCTGTACGAGCAGTACTTC. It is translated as CATSASGPAGALYEQYF.

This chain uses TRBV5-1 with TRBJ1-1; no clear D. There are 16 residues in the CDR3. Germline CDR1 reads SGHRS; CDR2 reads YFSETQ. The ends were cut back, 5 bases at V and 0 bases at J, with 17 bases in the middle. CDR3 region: CASRAGSQFLNTEAFF. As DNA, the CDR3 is TGCGCCAGCAGGGCCGGGTCGCAATTTTTGAACACTGAAGCTTTCTTT.

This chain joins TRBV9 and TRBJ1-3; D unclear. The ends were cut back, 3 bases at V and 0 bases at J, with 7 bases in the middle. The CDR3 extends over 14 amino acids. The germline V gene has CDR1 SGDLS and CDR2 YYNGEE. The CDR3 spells CASSAGGSGNTIYF. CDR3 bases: TGTGCCAGCAGCGCGGGTGGCTCTGGAAACACCATATATTTT.

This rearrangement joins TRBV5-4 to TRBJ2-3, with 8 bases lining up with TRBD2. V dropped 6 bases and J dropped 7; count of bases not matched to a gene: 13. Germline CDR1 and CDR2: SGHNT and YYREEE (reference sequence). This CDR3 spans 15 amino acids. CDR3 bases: TGTGCCAGCATCAAACGGGGGGGTCTGGCGAATACGCAGTATTTT. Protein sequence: CASIKRGGLANTQYF.

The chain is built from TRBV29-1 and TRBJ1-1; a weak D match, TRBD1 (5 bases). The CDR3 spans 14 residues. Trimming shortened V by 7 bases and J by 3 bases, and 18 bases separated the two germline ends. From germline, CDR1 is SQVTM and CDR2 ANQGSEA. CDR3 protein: CSGTPGLTYTEAFF. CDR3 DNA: TGCAGCGGGACACCGGGACTCACTTACACTGAAGCTTTCTTT.

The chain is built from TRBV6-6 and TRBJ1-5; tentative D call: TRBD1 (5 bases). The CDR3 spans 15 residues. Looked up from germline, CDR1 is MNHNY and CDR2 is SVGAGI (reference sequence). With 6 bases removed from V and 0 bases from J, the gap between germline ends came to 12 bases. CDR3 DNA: TGTGCCAGCAGGTGGGGGGGGGATAGCAATCAGCCCCAGCATTTT. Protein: CASRWGGDSNQPQHF.

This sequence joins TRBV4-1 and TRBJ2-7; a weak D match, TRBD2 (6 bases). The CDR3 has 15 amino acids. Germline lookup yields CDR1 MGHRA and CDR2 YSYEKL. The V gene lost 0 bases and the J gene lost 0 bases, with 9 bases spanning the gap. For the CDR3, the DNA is TGCGCCAGCAGCCAAGATGTCGGGAGCTCCTACGAGCAGTACTTC. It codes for CASSQDVGSSYEQYF.

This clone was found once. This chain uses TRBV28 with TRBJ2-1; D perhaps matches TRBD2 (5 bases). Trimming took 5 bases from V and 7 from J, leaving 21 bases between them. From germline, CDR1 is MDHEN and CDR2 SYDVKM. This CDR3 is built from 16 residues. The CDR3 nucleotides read TGTGCCAGCAGTCCCGACTACCCCCTATCCCAGAATGAGCAGTTCTTC. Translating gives CASSPDYPLSQNEQFF. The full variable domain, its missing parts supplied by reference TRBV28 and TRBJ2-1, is DVKVTQSSRYLVKRTGEKVFLECVQDMDHENMFWYRQDPGLGLRLIYFSYDVKMKEKGDIPEGYSVSREKKERFSLILESASTNQTSMYLCASSPDYPLSQNEQFFGPGTRLTVL.

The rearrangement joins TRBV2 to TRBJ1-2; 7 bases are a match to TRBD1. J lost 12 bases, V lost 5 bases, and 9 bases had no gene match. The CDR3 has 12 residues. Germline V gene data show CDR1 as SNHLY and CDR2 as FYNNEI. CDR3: CASSLGTDLDTF. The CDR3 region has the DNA TGTGCCAGCAGTCTTGGGACAGACTTAGACACCTTC.

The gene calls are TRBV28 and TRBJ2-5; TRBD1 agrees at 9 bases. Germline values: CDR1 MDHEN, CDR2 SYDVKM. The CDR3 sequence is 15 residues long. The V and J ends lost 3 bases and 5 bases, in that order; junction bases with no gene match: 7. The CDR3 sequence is CASSFSGTGYETQYF. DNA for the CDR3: TGTGCCAGCAGTTTCTCCGGGACAGGGTATGAGACCCAGTACTTC.

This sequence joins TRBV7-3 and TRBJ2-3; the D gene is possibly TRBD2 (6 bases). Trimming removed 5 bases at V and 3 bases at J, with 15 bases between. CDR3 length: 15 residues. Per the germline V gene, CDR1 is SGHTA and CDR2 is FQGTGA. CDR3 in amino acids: CASSRPDGGTDTQYF. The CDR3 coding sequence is TGTGCCAGCAGCCGCCCTGATGGGGGGACAGATACGCAGTATTTT.

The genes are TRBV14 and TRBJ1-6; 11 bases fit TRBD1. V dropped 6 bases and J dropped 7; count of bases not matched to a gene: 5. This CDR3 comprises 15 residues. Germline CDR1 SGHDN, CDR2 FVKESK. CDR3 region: CASSRGQGANSPLHF. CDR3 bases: TGTGCCAGCAGTCGAGGACAGGGGGCAAATTCACCCCTCCACTTT.

The CDR3 region has the DNA TGTGCCAGTAGTAGTTCAGGGGGGAATAGCAATCAGCCCCAGCATTTT. The encoded protein is CASSSSGGNSNQPQHF. The chain joins TRBV19 to TRBJ1-5, with 7 bases lining up with TRBD1. The CDR3 totals 16 residues. Germline V CDR1 and CDR2: LNHDA, SQIVND (reference sequence). Trimming at V came to 4 bases and at J to 0 bases, leaving 6 bases not matched to a gene.